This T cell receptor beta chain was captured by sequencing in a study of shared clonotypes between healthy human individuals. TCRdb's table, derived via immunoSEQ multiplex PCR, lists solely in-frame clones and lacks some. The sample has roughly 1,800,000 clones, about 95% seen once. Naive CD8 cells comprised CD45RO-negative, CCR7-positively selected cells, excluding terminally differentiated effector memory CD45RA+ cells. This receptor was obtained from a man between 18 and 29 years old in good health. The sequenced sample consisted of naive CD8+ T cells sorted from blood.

CDR3 protein: CASSWGVEQYF. The CDR3 DNA sequence: TGTGCCAGCAGCTGGGGGGTCGAGCAGTACTTC. The chain couples TRBV27 to TRBJ2-7; TRBD2 is a possible D gene (6 bases). The V and J ends lost 6 bases and 6 bases respectively, with 9 bases between them. The CDR3 totals 11 residues. Germline V gene data show CDR1 as MNHEY and CDR2 as SMNVEV (reference sequence).